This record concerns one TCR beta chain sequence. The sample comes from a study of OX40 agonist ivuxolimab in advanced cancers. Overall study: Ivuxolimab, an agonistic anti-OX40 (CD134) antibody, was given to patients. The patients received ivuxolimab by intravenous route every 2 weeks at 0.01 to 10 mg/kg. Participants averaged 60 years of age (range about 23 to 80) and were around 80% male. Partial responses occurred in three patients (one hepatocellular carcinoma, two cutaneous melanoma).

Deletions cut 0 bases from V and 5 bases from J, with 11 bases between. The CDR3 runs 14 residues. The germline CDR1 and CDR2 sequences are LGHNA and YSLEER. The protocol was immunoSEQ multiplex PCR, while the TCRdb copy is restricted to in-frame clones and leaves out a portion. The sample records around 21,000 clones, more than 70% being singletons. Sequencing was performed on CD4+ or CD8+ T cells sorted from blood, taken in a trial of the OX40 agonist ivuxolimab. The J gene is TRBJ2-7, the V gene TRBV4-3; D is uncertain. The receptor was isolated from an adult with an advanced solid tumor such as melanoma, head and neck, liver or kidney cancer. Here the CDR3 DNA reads TGCGCCAGCAGCCAAGATAAAAATCGGCACGAGCAGTACTTC. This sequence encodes CASSQDKNRHEQYF.